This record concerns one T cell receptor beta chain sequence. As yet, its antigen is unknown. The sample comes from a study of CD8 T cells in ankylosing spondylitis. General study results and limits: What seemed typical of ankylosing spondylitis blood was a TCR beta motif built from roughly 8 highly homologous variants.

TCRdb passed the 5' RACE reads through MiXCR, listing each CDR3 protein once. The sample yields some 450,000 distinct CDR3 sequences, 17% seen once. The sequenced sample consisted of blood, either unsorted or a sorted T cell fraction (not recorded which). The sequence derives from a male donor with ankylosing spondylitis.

CDR3 sequence: CASSPVAGGNEQFF. The DNA of the CDR3 is TGCGCCAGCAGCCCCGTGGCGGGGGGCAATGAGCAGTTCTTC. The chain recombines TRBV5-1 with TRBJ2-1; TRBD2 agrees at 8 bases. The CDR3 runs 14 residues. The germline CDR1 and CDR2 sequences are SGHRS and YFSETQ. Germline trimming cut 4 bases from V and 6 bases from J; bases unmatched to any gene: 6.